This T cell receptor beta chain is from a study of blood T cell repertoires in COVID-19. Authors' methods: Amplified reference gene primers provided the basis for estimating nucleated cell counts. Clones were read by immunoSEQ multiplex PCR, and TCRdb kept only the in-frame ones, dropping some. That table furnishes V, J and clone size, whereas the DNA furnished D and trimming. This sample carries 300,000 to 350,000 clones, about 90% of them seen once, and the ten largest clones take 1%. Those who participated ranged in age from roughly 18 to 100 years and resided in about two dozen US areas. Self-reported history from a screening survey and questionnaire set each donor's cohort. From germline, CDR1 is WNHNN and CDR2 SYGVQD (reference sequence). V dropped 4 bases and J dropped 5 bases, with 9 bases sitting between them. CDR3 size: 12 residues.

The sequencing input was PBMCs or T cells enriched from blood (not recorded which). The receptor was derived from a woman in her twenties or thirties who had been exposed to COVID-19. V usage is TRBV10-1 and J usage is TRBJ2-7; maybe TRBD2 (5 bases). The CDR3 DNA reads TGCGCCAGCAGTGGGGTCGGGGACGAGCAGTACTTC. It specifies CASSGVGDEQYF.